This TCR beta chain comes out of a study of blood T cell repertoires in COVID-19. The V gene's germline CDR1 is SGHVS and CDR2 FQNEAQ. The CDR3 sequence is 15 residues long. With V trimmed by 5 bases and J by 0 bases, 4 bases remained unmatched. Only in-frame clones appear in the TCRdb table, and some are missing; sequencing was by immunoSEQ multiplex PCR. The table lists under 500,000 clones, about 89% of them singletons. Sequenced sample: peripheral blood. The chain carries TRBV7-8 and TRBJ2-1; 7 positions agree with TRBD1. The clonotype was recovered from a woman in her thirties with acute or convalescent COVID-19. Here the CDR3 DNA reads TGTGCCAGCAGCGGGACAGACTACTCCTACAATGAGCAGTTCTTC. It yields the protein CASSGTDYSYNEQFF.